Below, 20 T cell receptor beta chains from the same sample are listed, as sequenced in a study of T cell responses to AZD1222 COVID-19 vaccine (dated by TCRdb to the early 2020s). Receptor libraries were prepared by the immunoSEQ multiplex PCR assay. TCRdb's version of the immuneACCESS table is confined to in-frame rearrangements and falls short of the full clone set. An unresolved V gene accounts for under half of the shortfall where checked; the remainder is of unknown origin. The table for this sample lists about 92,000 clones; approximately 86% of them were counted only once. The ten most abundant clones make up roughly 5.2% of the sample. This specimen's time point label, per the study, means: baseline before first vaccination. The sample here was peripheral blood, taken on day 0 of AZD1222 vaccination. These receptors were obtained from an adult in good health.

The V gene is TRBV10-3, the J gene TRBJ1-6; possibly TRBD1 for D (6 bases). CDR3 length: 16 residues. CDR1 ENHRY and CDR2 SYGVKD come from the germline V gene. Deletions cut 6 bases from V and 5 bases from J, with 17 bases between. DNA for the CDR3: TGTGCCATCAGGACGATAGATCAGGGGAATAATTCACCCCTCCACTTT. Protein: CAIRTIDQGNNSPLHF.

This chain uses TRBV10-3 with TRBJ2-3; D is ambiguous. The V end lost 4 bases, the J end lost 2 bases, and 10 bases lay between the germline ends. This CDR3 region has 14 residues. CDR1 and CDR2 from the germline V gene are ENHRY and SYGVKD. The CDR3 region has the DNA TGTGCCATCAGTGCCCCTAGTTACACAGATACGCAGTATTTT. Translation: CAISAPSYTDTQYF.

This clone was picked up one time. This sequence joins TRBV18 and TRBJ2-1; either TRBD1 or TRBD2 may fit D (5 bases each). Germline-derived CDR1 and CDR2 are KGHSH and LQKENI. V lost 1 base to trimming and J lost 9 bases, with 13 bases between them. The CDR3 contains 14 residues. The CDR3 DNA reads TGTGCCAGCTCACCACTTTCGGGGCTCGGTGAGCAGTTCTTC. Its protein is CASSPLSGLGEQFF.

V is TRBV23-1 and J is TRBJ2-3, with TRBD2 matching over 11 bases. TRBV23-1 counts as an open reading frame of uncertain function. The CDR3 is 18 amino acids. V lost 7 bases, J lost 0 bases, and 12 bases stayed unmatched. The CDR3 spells CASTINLAGGSSTDTQYF. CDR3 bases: TGCGCCAGCACCATTAACCTAGCGGGAGGTTCTAGCACAGATACGCAGTATTTT.

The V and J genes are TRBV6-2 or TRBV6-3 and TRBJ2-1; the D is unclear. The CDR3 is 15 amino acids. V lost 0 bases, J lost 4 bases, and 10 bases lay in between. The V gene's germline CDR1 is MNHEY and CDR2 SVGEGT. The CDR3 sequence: CASSYSRLQYNEQFF. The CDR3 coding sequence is TGTGCCAGCAGTTACTCAAGGCTACAATACAATGAGCAGTTCTTC.

CDR3 coding DNA: TGTGCCAGCAGGGCCCGGGTGGGAGGGAGTTCCGAGCAGTACTTC. As protein: CASRARVGGSSEQYF. The V call is TRBV2, the J call TRBJ2-7, with 7 bases aligning to TRBD2. The CDR3 has 15 amino acids. Germline assignment: CDR1 SNHLY and CDR2 FYNNEI. V was clipped by 6 bases and J by 6 bases; unmatched bases: 14.

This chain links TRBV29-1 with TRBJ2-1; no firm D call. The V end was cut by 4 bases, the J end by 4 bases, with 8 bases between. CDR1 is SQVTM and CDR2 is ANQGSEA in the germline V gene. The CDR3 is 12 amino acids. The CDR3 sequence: CSVADPYNEQFF. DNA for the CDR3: TGCAGCGTTGCCGACCCGTACAATGAGCAGTTCTTC.

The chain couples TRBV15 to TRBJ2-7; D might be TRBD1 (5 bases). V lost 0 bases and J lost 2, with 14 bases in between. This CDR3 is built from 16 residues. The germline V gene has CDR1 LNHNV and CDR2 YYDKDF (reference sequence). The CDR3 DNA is TGTGCCACCAGCAGAGAAGGGGTTACTGCGACCTACGAGCAGTACTTC. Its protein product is CATSREGVTATYEQYF.

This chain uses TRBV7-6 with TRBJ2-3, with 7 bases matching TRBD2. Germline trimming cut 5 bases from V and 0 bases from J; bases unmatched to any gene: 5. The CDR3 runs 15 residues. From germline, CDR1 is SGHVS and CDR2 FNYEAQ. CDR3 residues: CASSGSGGSTDTQYF. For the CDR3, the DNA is TGTGCCAGCAGCGGCTCGGGGGGTAGCACAGATACGCAGTATTTT.

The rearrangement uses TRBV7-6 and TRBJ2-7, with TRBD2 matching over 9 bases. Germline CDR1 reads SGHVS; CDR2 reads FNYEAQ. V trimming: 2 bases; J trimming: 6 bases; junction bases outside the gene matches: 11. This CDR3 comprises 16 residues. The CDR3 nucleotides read TGTGCCAGCAGCTTATTGGGCGGGAGGGCCTCCGGCGAGCAGTACTTC. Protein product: CASSLLGGRASGEQYF.

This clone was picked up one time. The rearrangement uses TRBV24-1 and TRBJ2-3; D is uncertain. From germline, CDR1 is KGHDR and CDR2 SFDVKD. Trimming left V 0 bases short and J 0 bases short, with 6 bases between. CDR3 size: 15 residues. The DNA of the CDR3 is TGTGCCACCAGTGATTTGGAATCTAGCACAGATACGCAGTATTTT. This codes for CATSDLESSTDTQYF.

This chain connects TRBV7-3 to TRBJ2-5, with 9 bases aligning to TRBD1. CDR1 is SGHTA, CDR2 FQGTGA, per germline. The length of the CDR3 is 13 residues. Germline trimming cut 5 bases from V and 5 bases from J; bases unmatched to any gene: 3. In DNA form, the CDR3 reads TGTGCCAGCAGCAACGGACAGGGGGAGACCCAGTACTTC. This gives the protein CASSNGQGETQYF.

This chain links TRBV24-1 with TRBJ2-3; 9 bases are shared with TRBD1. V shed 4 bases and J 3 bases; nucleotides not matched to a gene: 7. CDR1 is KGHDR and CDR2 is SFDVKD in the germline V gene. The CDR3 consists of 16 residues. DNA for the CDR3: TGTGCCACCAGTGACCCAGGTGGACAGGGGACAGATACGCAGTATTTT. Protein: CATSDPGGQGTDTQYF.

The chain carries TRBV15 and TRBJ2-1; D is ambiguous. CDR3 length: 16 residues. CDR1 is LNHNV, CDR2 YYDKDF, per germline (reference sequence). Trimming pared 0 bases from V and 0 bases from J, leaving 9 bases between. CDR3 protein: CATSRDRSSSYNEQFF. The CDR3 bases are TGTGCCACCAGCAGAGACAGGTCAAGCTCCTACAATGAGCAGTTCTTC. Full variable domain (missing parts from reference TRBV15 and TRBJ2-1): DAMVIQNPRYQVTQFGKPVTLSCSQTLNHNVMYWYQQKSSQAPKLLFHYYDKDFNNEADTPDNFQSRRPNTSFCFLDIRSPGLGDTAMYLCATSRDRSSSYNEQFFGPGTRLTVL.

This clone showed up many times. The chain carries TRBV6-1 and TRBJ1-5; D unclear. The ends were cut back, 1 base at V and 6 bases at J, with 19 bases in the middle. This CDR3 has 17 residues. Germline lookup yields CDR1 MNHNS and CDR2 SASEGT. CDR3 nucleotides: TGTGCCAGCAGTGAAGTTTGGGTGCCTGAAGTCCGTCAGCCCCAGCATTTT. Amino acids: CASSEVWVPEVRQPQHF.

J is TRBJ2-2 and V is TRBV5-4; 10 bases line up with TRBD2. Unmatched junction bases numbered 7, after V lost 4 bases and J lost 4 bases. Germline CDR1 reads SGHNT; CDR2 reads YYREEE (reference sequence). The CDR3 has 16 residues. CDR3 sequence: CASSHASGSFTGELFF. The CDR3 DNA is TGTGCCAGCAGCCACGCTAGCGGGAGCTTCACCGGGGAGCTGTTTTTT.

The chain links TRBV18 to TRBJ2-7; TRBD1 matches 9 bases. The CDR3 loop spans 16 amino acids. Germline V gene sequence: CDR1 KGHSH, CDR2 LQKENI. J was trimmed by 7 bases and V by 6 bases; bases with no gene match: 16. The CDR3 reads CASSGTGPTGGVEQYF. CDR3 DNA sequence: TGTGCCAGCTCCGGGACAGGCCCCACAGGGGGCGTGGAGCAGTACTTC.

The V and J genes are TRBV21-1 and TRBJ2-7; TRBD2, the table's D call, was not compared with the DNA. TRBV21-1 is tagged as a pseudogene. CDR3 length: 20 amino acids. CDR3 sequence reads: CASSKVTGTSGSPKSYEQYF. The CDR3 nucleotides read TGTGCCAGCAGCAAAGTCACCGGGACTAGCGGGAGCCCAAAATCCTACGAGCAGTACTTC.

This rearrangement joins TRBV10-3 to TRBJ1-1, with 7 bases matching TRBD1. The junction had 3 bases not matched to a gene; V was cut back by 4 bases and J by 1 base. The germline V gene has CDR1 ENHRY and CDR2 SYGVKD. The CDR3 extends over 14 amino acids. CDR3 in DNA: TGTGCCATCAGTGTGGGACAGCCGAACACTGAAGCTTTCTTT. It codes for CAISVGQPNTEAFF.

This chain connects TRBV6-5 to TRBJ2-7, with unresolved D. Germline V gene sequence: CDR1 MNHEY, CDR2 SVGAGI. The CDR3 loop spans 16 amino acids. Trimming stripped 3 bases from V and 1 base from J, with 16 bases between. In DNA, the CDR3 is TGTGCCAGCAGTTATGGTCCCGCAGCGTCTTCCTACGAGCAGTACTTC. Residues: CASSYGPAASSYEQYF.